These 9 T cell receptor beta chains were all obtained from the same sample, sequenced in a study of blood T cell repertoires in COVID-19. The assay was immunoSEQ multiplex PCR, and TCRdb's table has in-frame clones only and misses some. The table lists some 240,000 clones, approximately 85% of them singletons. The sequenced sample consisted of peripheral blood. The receptors come from a woman in her sixties or seventies with COVID-19, enrolled during active disease.

J is TRBJ1-1 and V is TRBV19, with D maybe TRBD1 (5 bases). The CDR3 is 13 residues long. The germline gives CDR1 LNHDA, CDR2 SQIVND (reference sequence). V gave up 7 bases and J gave up 3 bases, with 12 bases separating them. The CDR3 nucleotides read TGTGCCAGTAAAGGGGTGTTTGACACTGAAGCTTTCTTT. This sequence encodes CASKGVFDTEAFF.

This chain links TRBV5-4 with TRBJ2-4; D gene uncertain. Trimming cost V 7 bases and J 15 bases, with 8 bases left between them. The CDR3 consists of 8 residues. The germline V gene encodes CDR1 SGHNT and CDR2 YYREEE (reference sequence). As DNA, the CDR3 is TGTGCCAGCGAAAGAGGGTACTTC. Amino acids: CASERGYF.

The rearrangement uses TRBV5-1 and TRBJ1-5, with TRBD1 as a possible D gene (5 bases). V dropped 3 bases and J dropped 7 bases, with 14 bases sitting between them. The CDR3 consists of 14 residues. Germline-derived CDR1 and CDR2 are SGHRS and YFSETQ. In DNA form, the CDR3 reads TGCGCCAGCAGCTCGGACGGGGGGGGGCAGCCCCAGCATTTT. Protein: CASSSDGGGQPQHF.

This clone was detected only a few times. The chain combines TRBV2 with TRBJ2-2; TRBD1 might be the D (5 bases). The CDR3 covers 14 residues. Germline CDR1 is SNHLY and CDR2 is FYNNEI. V lost 7 bases, J lost 1 base, and 10 bases lay in between. The CDR3 nucleotides are TGTGCCAGCATGCTCGGACAGAACACCGGGGAGCTGTTTTTT. Translating gives CASMLGQNTGELFF.

The chain links TRBV1 to TRBJ2-2; the D call TRBD2 from the table was never checked on the DNA. TRBV1 is given as a pseudogene. This CDR3 is built from 17 residues. The CDR3 sequence is CTSSRVGGQLNTGELFF. The CDR3 DNA follows: TGCACCAGCAGCCGGGTGGGAGGGCAGTTAAACACCGGGGAGCTGTTTTTT.

The chain links TRBV4-2 to TRBJ2-1; TRBD2 aligns across 9 bases. Germline CDR1 is LGHNA and CDR2 is YNFKEQ. The ends lost 4 bases at V and 8 bases at J; junction bases unmatched: 15. CDR3 length: 17 amino acids. CDR3 amino acids: CASSLRASGKMVDEQFF. For the CDR3, the DNA is TGTGCCAGCAGCCTAAGGGCTAGCGGGAAAATGGTGGATGAGCAGTTCTTC.

In nucleotides, the CDR3 is TGTGCCAGCAGCCACCAGGACAGGGCACGCTATGGCTACACCTTC. It translates to CASSHQDRARYGYTF. The chain carries TRBV3-1 (or the pseudogene TRBV3-2) and TRBJ1-2; 8 bases are a match to TRBD1. This CDR3 contains 15 residues. V was clipped by 3 bases and J by 4 bases; unmatched bases: 7. Germline CDR1 and CDR2: LGHDT and YNNKEL (reference sequence).

The chain links TRBV15 to TRBJ2-3, with 8 bases aligning to TRBD2. This CDR3 comprises 15 residues. Per the germline V gene, CDR1 is LNHNV and CDR2 is YYDKDF (reference sequence). V shed 4 bases, J shed 7 bases, and the junction held 10 bases outside the gene matches. Written as DNA, the CDR3 is TGTGCCACCAGCAAAGGGCGGGGGGCGGAGTATACGCAGTATTTT. Translation: CATSKGRGAEYTQYF.

V and J are TRBV6-2 or TRBV6-3 and TRBJ1-5; D perhaps matches TRBD1 (5 bases). Trimming cost V 2 bases and J 0 bases, with 8 bases left between them. CDR3 size: 15 residues. Germline-derived CDR1 and CDR2 are MNHEY and SVGEGT. DNA for the CDR3: TGTGCCAGCAGTTACCCCAGGGATAGCAATCAGCCCCAGCATTTT. Its translation: CASSYPRDSNQPQHF.